This TCR beta chain appears in the sequencing data of a study of cytomegalovirus exposure and HLA in healthy donors. The primer mix had 60 Vbeta and 13 Jbeta primers. Sequencing was performed with immunoSEQ multiplex PCR; in TCRdb, only in-frame clones are kept and a portion is missing. The table includes approximately 140,000 clones, 60% to 85% detected once. V lost 5 bases to trimming and J lost 1 base; unmatched junction nucleotides: 10. Per the germline V gene, CDR1 is SGHTA and CDR2 is FQGTGA. The CDR3 runs to 16 residues. The J gene is TRBJ2-7, the V gene TRBV7-3; 8 bases line up with TRBD1. This TCR derives from a man aged 35 to 55 in good health and CMV-seropositive. Specimen: PBMCs. The CDR3 reads CASSRTGSILSYEQYF. The CDR3 DNA reads as TGTGCCAGCAGCCGGACAGGGTCTATTTTATCCTACGAGCAGTACTTC. Together with reference TRBV7-3 and TRBJ2-7, the CDR3 gives the full variable domain: GAGVSQTPSNKVTEKGKYVELRCDPISGHTALYWYRQSLGQGPEFLIYFQGTGAADDSGLPNDRFFAVRPEGSVSTLKIQRTERGDSAVYLCASSRTGSILSYEQYFGPGTRLTVT.